These T cell receptor beta chains were read from a single sample in a study of identical twins. Each CDR3 protein is one row after TCRdb ran MiXCR on the 5' RACE reads. The top ten hold roughly 0.5% of the sample, which has about 480,000 distinct CDR3 sequences, approximately 15% seen once. The same sample was also used in a study of yellow fever vaccine responses in identical twins.

The sequencing input was CD4+ T cells sorted from blood. Receptors were obtained from a woman aged 18-30 years in good health. Both conserved end residues are part of each CDR3. The order of the fields is clone size, D gene, V gene, J gene, CDR3 protein, CDR3 DNA. The D gene is left open where the match is weak. Part of the rows lack a size; the others show once, few, many or a class for expanded clones.

>NA|NA|TRBV11-2|TRBJ2-7
CASSRGVGLANEQYF
TGTGCCAGCAGCCGGGGCGTGGGACTTGCGAACGAGCAGTACTTC
>few|TRBD2|TRBV5-1|TRBJ2-3
CASSLETSADTQYF
TGCGCCAGCAGCTTGGAGACTAGCGCAGATACGCAGTATTTT
>NA|TRBD1|TRBV6-1|TRBJ1-4
CASRPDRDEKLFF
TGTGCCAGCAGGCCGGACAGGGATGAAAAACTGTTTTTT
>many|TRBD1|TRBV20-1|TRBJ2-7
CSAWGQAYEQYF
TGCAGTGCCTGGGGACAGGCCTACGAGCAGTACTTC
>NA|NA|TRBV12-3/TRBV12-4|TRBJ2-2
CTSSYVRWEALNTGELFF
TGTACCAGCAGCTACGTCCGTTGGGAGGCCCTGAACACCGGGGAGCTGTTTTTT
>many|NA|TRBV5-1|TRBJ1-1
CASRREGTPNTEAFF
TGCGCCAGCAGAAGGGAGGGGACACCGAACACTGAAGCTTTCTTT
>NA|NA|TRBV18|TRBJ1-1
CASSTDGLPNTEAFF
TGTGCCAGCTCAACAGACGGGTTACCGAACACTGAAGCTTTCTTT
>few|NA|TRBV12-3/TRBV12-4|TRBJ2-3
CASSSLAYTQYF
TGTGCCAGCAGTTCTCTAGCTTATACGCAGTATTTT
>NA|NA|TRBV6-1|TRBJ2-3
CASNLGADTDTQYF
TGTGCCAGCAACTTGGGGGCTGACACAGATACGCAGTATTTT
>NA|NA|TRBV5-1|TRBJ2-1
CASSLAWSSGGLSYNEQFF
TGCGCCAGCAGCTTGGCCTGGAGTAGCGGAGGCCTCTCCTACAATGAGCAGTTCTTC
>NA|NA|TRBV29-1|TRBJ2-5
CSGTFGGETQYF
TGCAGCGGGACTTTCGGCGGGGAGACCCAGTACTTC
>many|NA|TRBV4-1|TRBJ2-7
CASSQGGGGPYEQYF
TGCGCCAGCAGCCAGGGAGGAGGGGGCCCGTACGAGCAGTACTTC
>few|TRBD2|TRBV20-1|TRBJ2-5
CSASYIAGGETQYF
TGCAGTGCTAGTTATATAGCGGGAGGAGAGACCCAGTACTTC
>many|NA|TRBV4-3|TRBJ2-3
CASSQGLAGKISDTQYF
TGCGCCAGCAGCCAAGGGCTAGCAGGAAAAATTTCGGATACGCAGTATTTT
>few|NA|TRBV2|TRBJ2-7
CASSEQGPTPYEQYF
TGTGCCAGCAGTGAACAGGGACCGACCCCCTACGAGCAGTACTTC
>few|TRBD2|TRBV11-2|TRBJ2-3
CASSLDLKRGADTQYF
TGTGCCAGCAGCTTAGACCTAAAGCGGGGGGCAGATACGCAGTATTTT
>NA|TRBD1|TRBV20-1|TRBJ1-2
CSARDTTGGVYGYTF
TGCAGTGCTAGAGATACTACAGGGGGCGTCTATGGCTACACCTTC
>few|TRBD2|TRBV12-3/TRBV12-4|TRBJ2-1
CASSTGGSSSYNEQFF
TGTGCCAGCAGCACGGGAGGGTCTAGCTCCTACAATGAGCAGTTCTTC
>few|TRBD2|TRBV20-1|TRBJ2-3
CSARDATGTSVTDTQYF
TGCAGTGCTAGAGATGCGACCGGGACTAGTGTCACAGATACGCAGTATTTT
>few|TRBD1|TRBV14|TRBJ2-1
CASSRGTGRTNEQFF
TGTGCCAGCAGCCGCGGGACAGGGAGGACGAATGAGCAGTTCTTC
>few|NA|TRBV5-1|TRBJ2-7
CASSLFVPGRINSYEQYF
TGCGCCAGCAGCTTATTTGTCCCCGGCAGGATAAACTCCTACGAGCAGTACTTC
>NA|NA|TRBV6-2/TRBV6-3|TRBJ2-7
CASRRQESSYEQYF
TGTGCCAGCAGACGACAGGAGAGCTCCTACGAGCAGTACTTC
>NA|NA|TRBV28|TRBJ2-7
CASRRTVYEQYF
TGTGCCAGCAGGAGGACGGTCTACGAGCAGTACTTC
>NA|NA|TRBV12-3/TRBV12-4|TRBJ2-2
CASRKTGNTGELFF
TGTGCCAGCAGAAAGACGGGGAACACCGGGGAGCTGTTTTTT
>few|TRBD1|TRBV20-1|TRBJ2-5
CSAPTGGRPKTQYF
TGCAGTGCCCCGACAGGGGGACGGCCTAAGACCCAGTACTTC
>many|NA|TRBV7-9|TRBJ2-3
CASSLALDTQYF
TGTGCCAGCAGCTTAGCCCTAGATACGCAGTATTTT
>NA|TRBD1|TRBV6-1|TRBJ2-7
CASNNRGLRIYEQYF
TGTGCCAGCAATAACAGGGGGCTTAGGATCTACGAGCAGTACTTC